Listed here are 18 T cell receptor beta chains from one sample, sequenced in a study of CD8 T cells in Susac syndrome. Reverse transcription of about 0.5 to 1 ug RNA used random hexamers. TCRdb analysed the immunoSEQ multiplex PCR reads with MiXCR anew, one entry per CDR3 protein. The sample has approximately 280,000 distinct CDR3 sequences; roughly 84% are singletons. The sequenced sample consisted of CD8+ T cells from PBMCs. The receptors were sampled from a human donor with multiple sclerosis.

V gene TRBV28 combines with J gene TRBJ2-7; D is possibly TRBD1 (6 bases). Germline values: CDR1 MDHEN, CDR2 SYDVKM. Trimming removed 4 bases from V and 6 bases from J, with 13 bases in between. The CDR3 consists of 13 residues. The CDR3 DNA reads TGTGCCAGCAGTTCATTACAGGGTTTCGAGCAGTACTTC. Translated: CASSSLQGFEQYF.

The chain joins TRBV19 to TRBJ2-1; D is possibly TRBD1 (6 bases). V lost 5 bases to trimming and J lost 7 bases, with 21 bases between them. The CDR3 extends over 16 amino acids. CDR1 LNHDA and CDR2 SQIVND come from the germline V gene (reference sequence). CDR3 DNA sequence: TGTGCCAGTAGTTGGCTTGGGGGCTCTTTCCCGAATGAGCAGTTCTTC. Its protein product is CASSWLGGSFPNEQFF.

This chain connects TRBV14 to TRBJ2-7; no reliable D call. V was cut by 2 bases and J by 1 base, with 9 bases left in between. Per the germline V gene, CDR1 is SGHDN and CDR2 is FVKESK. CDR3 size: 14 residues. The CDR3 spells CASSQWSGSYEQYF. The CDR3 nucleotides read TGTGCCAGCAGCCAATGGAGTGGATCCTACGAGCAGTACTTC.

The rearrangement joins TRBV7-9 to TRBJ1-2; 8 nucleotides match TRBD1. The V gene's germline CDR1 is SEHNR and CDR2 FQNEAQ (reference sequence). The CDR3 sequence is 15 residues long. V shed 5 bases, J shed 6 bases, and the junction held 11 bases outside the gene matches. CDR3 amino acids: CASSVGTGRPHGYTF. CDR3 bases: TGTGCCAGCAGCGTCGGGACAGGAAGACCCCATGGCTACACCTTC. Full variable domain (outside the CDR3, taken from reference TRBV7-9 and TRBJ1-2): DTGVSQNPRHKITKRGQNVTFRCDPISEHNRLYWYRQTLGQGPEFLTYFQNEAQLEKSRLLSDRFSAERPKGSFSTLEIQRTEQGDSAMYLCASSVGTGRPHGYTFGSGTRLTVV.

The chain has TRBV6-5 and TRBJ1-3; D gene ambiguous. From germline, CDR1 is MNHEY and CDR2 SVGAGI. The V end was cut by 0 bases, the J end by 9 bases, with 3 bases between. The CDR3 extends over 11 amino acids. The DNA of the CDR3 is TGTGCCAGCAGTTACTCGACCACCATATATTTT. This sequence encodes CASSYSTTIYF.

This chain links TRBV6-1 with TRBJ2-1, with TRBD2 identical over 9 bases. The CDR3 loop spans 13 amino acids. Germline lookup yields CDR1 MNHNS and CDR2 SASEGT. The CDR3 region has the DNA TGTGTCGCCCCAGCGGGAGGAAAAAATGAGCAGTTCTTC. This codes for CVAPAGGKNEQFF.

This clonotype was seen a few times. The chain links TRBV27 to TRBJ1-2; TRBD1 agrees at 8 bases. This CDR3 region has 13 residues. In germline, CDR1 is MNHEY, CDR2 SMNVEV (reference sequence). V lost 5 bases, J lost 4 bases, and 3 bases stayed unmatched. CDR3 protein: CASSPGTGYGYTF. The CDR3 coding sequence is TGTGCCAGCAGTCCGGGGACAGGCTATGGCTACACCTTC.

The CDR3, as DNA: TGTGCCACCTCTCGGCCCTTGGGCACTGAAGCTTTCTTT. It is translated as CATSRPLGTEAFF. The V call is TRBV12-3 or TRBV12-4, the J call TRBJ1-1; D gene unclear. The CDR3 is 13 residues long. V was clipped by 10 bases and J by 4 bases, with 16 bases between them.

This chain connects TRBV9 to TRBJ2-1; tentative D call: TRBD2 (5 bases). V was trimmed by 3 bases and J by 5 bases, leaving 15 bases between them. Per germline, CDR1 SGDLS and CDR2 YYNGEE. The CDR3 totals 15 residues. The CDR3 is CASSALRFGDNEQFF. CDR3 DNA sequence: TGTGCCAGCAGCGCACTCCGGTTCGGGGACAATGAGCAGTTCTTC.

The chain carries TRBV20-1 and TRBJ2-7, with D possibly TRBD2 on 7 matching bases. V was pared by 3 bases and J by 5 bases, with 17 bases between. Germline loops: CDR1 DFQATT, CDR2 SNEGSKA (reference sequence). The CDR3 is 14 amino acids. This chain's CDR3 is CSARAGTGGHEQYF. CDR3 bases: TGCAGTGCTAGGGCCGGGACGGGGGGCCACGAGCAGTACTTC.

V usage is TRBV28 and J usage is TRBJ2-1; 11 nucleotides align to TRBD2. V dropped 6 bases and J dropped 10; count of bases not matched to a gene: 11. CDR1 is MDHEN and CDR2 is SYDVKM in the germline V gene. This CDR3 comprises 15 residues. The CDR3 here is CASSPPGLAAWEQFF. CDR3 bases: TGTGCCAGCAGCCCACCGGGACTAGCGGCATGGGAGCAGTTCTTC.

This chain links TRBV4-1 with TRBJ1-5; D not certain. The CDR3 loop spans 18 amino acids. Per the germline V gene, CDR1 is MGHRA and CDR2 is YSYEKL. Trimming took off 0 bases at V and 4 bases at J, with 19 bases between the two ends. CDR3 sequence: CASSQEGNPSGVNQPQHF. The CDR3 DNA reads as TGCGCCAGCAGCCAAGAAGGTAACCCCAGTGGGGTGAATCAGCCCCAGCATTTT.

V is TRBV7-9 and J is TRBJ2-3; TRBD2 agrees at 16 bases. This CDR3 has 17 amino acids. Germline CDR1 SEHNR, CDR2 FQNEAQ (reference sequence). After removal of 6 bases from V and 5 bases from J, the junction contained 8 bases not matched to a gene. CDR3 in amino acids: CASSHGTSGRARDTQYF. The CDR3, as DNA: TGTGCCAGCAGTCACGGGACTAGCGGGAGGGCCAGAGATACGCAGTATTTT.

Here the CDR3 DNA reads TGTGCCAGCAGTCAACCCTCGACAGGGTTAACGGCCGGGGAGCTGTTTTTT. The encoded protein is CASSQPSTGLTAGELFF. The J gene is TRBJ2-2, the V gene TRBV6-2 or TRBV6-3; 7 bases map to TRBD1. Germline V lookup: CDR1 MNHEY, CDR2 SVGEGT. CDR3 length: 17 amino acids. V dropped 5 bases and J dropped 6; count of bases not matched to a gene: 15.

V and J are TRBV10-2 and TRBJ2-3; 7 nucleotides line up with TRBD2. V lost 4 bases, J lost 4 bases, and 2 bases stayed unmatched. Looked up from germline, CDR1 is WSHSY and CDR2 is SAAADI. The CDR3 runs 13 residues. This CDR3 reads CASSGAGADTQYF. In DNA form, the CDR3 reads TGCGCCAGCAGTGGGGCGGGAGCAGATACGCAGTATTTT.

CDR3 protein: CASSGTASNQPQHF. For the CDR3, the DNA is TGTGCCAGCAGCGGTACCGCTAGCAATCAGCCCCAGCATTTT. The J gene is TRBJ1-5, the V gene TRBV7-9; D unresolved. V lost 5 bases, J lost 0 bases, and 8 bases lay in between. Germline V gives CDR1 SEHNR, CDR2 FQNEAQ (reference sequence). This CDR3 contains 14 residues.

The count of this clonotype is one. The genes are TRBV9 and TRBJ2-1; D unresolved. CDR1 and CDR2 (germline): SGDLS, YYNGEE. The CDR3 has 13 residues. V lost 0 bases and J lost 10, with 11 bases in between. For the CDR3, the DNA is TGTGCCAGCAGCGTAGGGCGGTTTACCGAGCAGTTCTTC. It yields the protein CASSVGRFTEQFF.

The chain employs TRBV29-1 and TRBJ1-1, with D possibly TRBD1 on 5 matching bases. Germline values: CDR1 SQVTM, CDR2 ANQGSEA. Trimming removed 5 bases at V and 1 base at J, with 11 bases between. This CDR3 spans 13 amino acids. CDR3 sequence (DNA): TGCAGCGTTCTGCAGGGATCGAACACTGAAGCTTTCTTT. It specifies CSVLQGSNTEAFF.